A single sample gave rise to the 6 T cell receptor beta chains below, sequenced in a study of tumor and adjacent non-tumor tissue in lung cancer. The template was RNA from unsorted bulk tissue. Distant lung tissue was collected more than 3 cm away from the tumor edge. TCRbeta libraries were built with three rounds of nested PCR, modified from ARM-PCR. From the multiplex PCR reads, TCRdb called clonotypes with MiXCR, one entry per CDR3 protein. The sample contains about 67,000 distinct CDR3 sequences, around 80% of which appear only once. Material: distant non-tumor lung tissue. The source of these receptors is a man between 60 and 75 years old with non-small cell lung cancer.

This clonotype appeared a single time. A much larger clone differs by one base, so this may be a read error. The chain employs TRBV5-6 and TRBJ2-7; the D is unclear. Trimming took off 0 bases at V and 0 bases at J, with 7 bases between the two ends. The CDR3 covers 14 residues. The V gene's germline CDR1 is SGHDT and CDR2 YYEEEE. CDR3: CASSLGHRSYEQYF. CDR3 in DNA: TGTGCCAGCAGCTTGGGCCACCGCTCCTACGAGCAGTACTTC.

As concerns this clonotype: A read error may produce the germline difference seen at one junction end. This chain joins TRBV11-1 and TRBJ2-2; 10 bases fit TRBD2. From germline, CDR1 is SGHAT and CDR2 FQDESV (reference sequence). The CDR3 runs to 14 residues. CDR3 in amino acids: CASCLTSGTLELFF. The DNA for the CDR3 is TGTGCCAGCTGCTTAACTAGCGGGACCTTGGAGCTGTTTTTT.

Note on this clonotype: This CDR3 fails to terminate in the conserved phenylalanine or tryptophan, so it likely reflects a read error. No DNA is shown, since the ends of the CDR3 on it are uncertain; the CDR3 is the one TCRdb lists. The chain is built from TRBV6-6 and TRBJ2-1; no check of the table's D call, TRBD2, against the DNA was made. Per germline, CDR1 MNHNY and CDR2 SVGAGI (reference sequence). 16 amino acids form the CDR3, both terminal residues included. The CDR3 here is CASSYSSGGSLPEHFL.

With respect to this clonotype: Mismatch with germline at one junction end may stem from a read error. J is TRBJ1-1 and V is TRBV6-5; D gene ambiguous. Germline V gene data show CDR1 as MNHEY and CDR2 as SVGAGI. The CDR3 sequence is 15 residues long. As DNA, the CDR3 is TGTACCAGCAGTTACGGCGGTCACGTGTCCACTGAAGTTTTCTTT. Translated, it gives CTSSYGGHVSTEVFF.

This clonotype was detected only once. This may be a read error: a much more frequent sequence differs by one nucleotide. CDR3 protein: CVSSLGTSGDWGHNEQFF. The CDR3 DNA is TGTGTCAGCAGCTTAGGGACTAGCGGGGACTGGGGGCACAATGAGCAGTTCTTC. The chain is built from TRBV11-2 and TRBJ2-1; 13 bases map to TRBD2. CDR3 length equals 18 residues. Germline values: CDR1 SGHAT, CDR2 FQNNGV.

Note on this clonotype: At one boundary the junction diverges from the germline segment, which might be a read error. The J gene is TRBJ2-7, the V gene TRBV6-5, with 9 bases identical to TRBD1. In germline, CDR1 is MNHEY, CDR2 SVGAGI. This CDR3 comprises 17 residues. CDR3 in DNA: TGTGCCTGCAGAAACCGGGACAGGGATACACCTACCTACGAGCAGTACTTC. Its translation is CACRNRDRDTPTYEQYF.